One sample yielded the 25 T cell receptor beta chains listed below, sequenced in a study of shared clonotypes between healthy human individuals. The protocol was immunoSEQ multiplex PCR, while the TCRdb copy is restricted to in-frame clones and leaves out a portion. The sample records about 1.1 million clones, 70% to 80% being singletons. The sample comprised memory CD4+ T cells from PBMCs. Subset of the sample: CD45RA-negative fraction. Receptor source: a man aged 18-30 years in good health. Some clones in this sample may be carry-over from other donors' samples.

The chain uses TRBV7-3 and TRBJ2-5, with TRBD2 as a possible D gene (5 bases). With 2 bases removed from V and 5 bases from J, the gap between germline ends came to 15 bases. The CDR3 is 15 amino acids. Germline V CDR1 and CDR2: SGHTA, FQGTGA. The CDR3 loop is CASSLRGSRVETQYF. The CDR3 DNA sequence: TGTGCCAGCAGCTTACGGGGTTCTAGGGTGGAGACCCAGTACTTC.

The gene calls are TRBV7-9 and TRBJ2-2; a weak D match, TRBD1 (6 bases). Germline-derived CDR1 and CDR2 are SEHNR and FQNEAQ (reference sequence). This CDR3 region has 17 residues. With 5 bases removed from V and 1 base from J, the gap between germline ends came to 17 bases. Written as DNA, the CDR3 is TGTGCCAGCAGCCCCAAAAGGGGGACGGAGAACACCGGGGAGCTGTTTTTT. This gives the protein CASSPKRGTENTGELFF.

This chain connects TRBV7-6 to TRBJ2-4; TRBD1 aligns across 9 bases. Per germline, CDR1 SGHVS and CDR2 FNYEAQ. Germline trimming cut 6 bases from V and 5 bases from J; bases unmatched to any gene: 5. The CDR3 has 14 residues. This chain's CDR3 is CASSLQGAQNIQYF. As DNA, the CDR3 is TGTGCCAGCAGTTTACAGGGGGCACAAAACATTCAGTACTTC.

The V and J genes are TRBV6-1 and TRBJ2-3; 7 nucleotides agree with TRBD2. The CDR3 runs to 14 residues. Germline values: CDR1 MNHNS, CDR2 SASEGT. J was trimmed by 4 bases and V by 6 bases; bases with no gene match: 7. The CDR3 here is CASRTGGRADTQYF. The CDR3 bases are TGTGCCAGCAGGACGGGCGGGAGAGCAGATACGCAGTATTTT.

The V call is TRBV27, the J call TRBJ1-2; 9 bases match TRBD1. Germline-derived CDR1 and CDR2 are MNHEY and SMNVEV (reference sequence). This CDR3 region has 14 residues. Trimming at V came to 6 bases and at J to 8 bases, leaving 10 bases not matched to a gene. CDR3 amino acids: CASRLSQGARGYTF. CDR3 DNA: TGTGCCAGCAGACTCTCACAGGGGGCGCGGGGCTACACCTTC.

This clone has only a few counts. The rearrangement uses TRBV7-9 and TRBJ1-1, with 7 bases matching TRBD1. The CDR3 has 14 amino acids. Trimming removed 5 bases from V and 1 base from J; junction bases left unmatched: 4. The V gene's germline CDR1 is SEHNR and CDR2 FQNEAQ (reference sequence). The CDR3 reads CASSTQGGNTEAFF. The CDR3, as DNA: TGTGCCAGCAGCACCCAGGGGGGGAACACTGAAGCTTTCTTT.

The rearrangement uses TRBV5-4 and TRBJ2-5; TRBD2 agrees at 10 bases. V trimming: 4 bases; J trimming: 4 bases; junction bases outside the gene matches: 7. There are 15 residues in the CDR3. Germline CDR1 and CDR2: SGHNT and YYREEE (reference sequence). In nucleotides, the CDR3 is TGTGCCAGCAGCCCTCAGCTAGCGGGGGCAGAGACCCAGTACTTC. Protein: CASSPQLAGAETQYF.

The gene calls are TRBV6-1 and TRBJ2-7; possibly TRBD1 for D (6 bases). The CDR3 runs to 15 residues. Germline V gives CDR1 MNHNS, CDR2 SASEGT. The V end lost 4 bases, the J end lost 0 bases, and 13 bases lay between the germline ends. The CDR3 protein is CASSGVKGGSYEQYF. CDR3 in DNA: TGTGCCAGCAGTGGGGTTAAAGGGGGCTCCTACGAGCAGTACTTC.

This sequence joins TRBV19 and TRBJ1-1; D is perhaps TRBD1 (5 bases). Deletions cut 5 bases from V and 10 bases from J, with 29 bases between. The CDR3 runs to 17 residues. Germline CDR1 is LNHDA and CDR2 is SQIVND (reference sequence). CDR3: CASSFPIGTANGGSAFF. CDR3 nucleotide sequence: TGTGCCAGTAGTTTCCCTATCGGGACTGCGAATGGAGGATCAGCTTTCTTT.

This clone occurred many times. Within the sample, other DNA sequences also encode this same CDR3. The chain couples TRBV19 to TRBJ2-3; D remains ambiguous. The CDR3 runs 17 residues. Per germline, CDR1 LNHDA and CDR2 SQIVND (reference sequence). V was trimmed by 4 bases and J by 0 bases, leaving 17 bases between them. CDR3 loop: CASSTRRVRISTDTQYF. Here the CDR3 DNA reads TGTGCCAGTAGTACCCGACGAGTGCGAATAAGCACAGATACGCAGTATTTT.

The CDR3 nucleotides are TGTGCCAGCAGCTTTCCAGGGCACAATGAGCAGTTCTTC. It encodes CASSFPGHNEQFF. V usage is TRBV5-4 and J usage is TRBJ2-1; a possible D gene is TRBD1 (5 bases). CDR1 SGHNT and CDR2 YYREEE come from the germline V gene (reference sequence). CDR3 length equals 13 residues. V lost 2 bases and J lost 5, with 8 bases in between. Looking up the rest from reference TRBV5-4 and TRBJ2-1 gives the full variable domain: ETGVTQSPTHLIKTRGQQVTLRCSSQSGHNTVSWYQQALGQGPQFIFQYYREEENGRGNFPPRFSGLQFPNYSSELNVNALELDDSALYLCASSFPGHNEQFFGPGTRLTVL.

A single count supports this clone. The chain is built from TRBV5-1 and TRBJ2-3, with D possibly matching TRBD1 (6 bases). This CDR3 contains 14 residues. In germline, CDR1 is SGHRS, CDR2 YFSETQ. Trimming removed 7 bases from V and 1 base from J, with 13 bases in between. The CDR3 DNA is TGCGCCAGCCTACAGGGTCCGGGCACAGATACGCAGTATTTT. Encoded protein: CASLQGPGTDTQYF.

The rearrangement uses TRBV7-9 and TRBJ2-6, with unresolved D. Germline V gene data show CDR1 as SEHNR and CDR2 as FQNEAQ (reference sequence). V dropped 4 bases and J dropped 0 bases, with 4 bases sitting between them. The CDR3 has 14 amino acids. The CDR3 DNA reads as TGTGCCAGCAGCTCCGCCTCTGGGGCCAACGTCCTGACTTTC. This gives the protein CASSSASGANVLTF.

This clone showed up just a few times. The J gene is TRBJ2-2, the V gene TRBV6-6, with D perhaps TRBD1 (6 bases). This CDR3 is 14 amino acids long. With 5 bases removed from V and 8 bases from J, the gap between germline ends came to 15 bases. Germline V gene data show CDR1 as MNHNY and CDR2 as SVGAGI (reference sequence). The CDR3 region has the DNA TGTGCCAGCAGTCCACAGGGTTGGGGGGGGGAGCTGTTTTTT. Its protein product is CASSPQGWGGELFF.

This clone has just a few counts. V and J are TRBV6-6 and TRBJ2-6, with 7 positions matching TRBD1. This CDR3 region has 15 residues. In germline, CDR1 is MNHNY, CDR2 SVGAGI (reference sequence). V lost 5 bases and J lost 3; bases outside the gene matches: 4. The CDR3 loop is CASSQTGNGANVLTF. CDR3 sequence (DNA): TGTGCCAGCAGTCAGACAGGGAATGGGGCCAACGTCCTGACTTTC.

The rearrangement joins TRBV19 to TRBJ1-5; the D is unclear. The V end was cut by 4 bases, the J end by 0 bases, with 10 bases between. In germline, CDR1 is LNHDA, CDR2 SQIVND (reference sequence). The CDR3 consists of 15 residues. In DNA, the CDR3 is TGTGCCAGTAGTACCTTTTTGTCTAGCAATCAGCCCCAGCATTTT. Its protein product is CASSTFLSSNQPQHF.

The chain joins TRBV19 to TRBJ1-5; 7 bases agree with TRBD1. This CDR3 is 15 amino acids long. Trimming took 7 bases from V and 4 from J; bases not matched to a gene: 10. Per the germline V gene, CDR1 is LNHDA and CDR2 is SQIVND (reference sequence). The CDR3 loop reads CASKLWTGDNQPQHF. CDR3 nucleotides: TGTGCCAGTAAACTTTGGACAGGCGATAATCAGCCCCAGCATTTT.

CDR3 in DNA: TGCGCCAGCAGCAACCGAGGGACGGTGAACACTGAAGCTTTCTTT. Amino acid sequence: CASSNRGTVNTEAFF. The chain joins TRBV5-1 to TRBJ1-1; TRBD1 might be the D (5 bases). CDR1 and CDR2 (germline): SGHRS, YFSETQ. The CDR3 runs 15 residues. V was cut by 4 bases and J by 0 bases, with 13 bases left in between.

The CDR3 coding sequence is TGTGCCAGCAGCTTACAGGGGAACAATATGAACACTGAAGCTTTCTTT. Amino acids: CASSLQGNNMNTEAFF. The chain has TRBV5-5 and TRBJ1-1, with TRBD1 matching 7 bases. The CDR3 consists of 16 residues. V gave up 2 bases and J gave up 0 bases; unmatched junction bases: 7. Germline V gene data show CDR1 as SGHKS and CDR2 as YYEKEE (reference sequence).

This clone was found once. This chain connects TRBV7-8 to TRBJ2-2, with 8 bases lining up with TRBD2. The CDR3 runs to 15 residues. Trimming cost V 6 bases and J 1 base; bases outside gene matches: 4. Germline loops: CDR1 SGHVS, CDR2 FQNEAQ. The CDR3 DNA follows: TGTGCCAGCAGACCAACTAGCGGGAACACCGGGGAGCTGTTTTTT. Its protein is CASRPTSGNTGELFF.

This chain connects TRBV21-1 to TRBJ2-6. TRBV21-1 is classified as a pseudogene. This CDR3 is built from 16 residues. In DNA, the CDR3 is TGTGCCAGCAGCAAGGCGCCCAGCTCTGGGGCCAACGTCCTGACTTTC. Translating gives CASSKAPSSGANVLTF.

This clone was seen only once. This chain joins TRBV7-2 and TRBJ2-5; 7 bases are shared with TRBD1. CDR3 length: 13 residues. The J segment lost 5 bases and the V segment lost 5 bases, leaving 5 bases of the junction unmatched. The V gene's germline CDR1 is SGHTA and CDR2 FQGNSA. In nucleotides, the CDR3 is TGTGCCAGCAGCCGCGACAGGGAGGAGACCCAGTACTTC. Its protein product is CASSRDREETQYF.

The CDR3 is CASSSLGSGNEQFF. DNA of the CDR3: TGTGCCAGCAGTTCCCTCGGGTCGGGTAATGAGCAGTTCTTC. The rearrangement joins TRBV7-9 to TRBJ2-1; no reliable D call. The germline V gene encodes CDR1 SEHNR and CDR2 FQNEAQ (reference sequence). Trimming cost V 6 bases and J 7 bases, with 16 bases left between them. The CDR3 loop spans 14 amino acids.

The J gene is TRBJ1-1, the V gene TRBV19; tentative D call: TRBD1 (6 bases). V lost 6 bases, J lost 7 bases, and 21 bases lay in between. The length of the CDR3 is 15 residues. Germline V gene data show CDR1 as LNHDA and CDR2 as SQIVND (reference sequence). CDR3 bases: TGTGCCAGTAGCCAGTCCGACAGGAACCGAATTGAAGCTTTCTTT. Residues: CASSQSDRNRIEAFF.

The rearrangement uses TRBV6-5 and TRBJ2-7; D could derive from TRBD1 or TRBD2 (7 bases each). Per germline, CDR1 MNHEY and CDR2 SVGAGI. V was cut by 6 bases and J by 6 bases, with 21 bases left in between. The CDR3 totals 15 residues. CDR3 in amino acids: CASSALGGSGGEQYF. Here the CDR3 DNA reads TGTGCCAGCAGCGCCCTGGGGGGGTCAGGGGGCGAGCAGTACTTC.